Presented here are 5 T cell receptor beta chains from one specimen sequenced in a study of T cells in Graves' hyperthyroidism and ophthalmopathy. The CDR3 regions of TCR beta were amplified from RNA transcripts. The HTBI primer set served for first-round RT-PCR of the TCR CDR3. TCRdb itself ran the multiplex PCR reads through MiXCR, one entry per CDR3 protein. Here the sample spans approximately 700,000 distinct CDR3 sequences, about a sixth being singletons. The source material was blood. These receptors were obtained from a man between 18 and 35 years old with Graves' hyperthyroidism.

This clonotype was seen a few times. The chain is built from TRBV9 and TRBJ2-6; 10 bases match TRBD1. From germline, CDR1 is SGDLS and CDR2 YYNGEE. The CDR3 consists of 19 residues. Germline trimming cut 5 bases from V and 1 base from J; bases unmatched to any gene: 12. Here the CDR3 reads CASSGGSGQGSSGANVLTF. The CDR3 DNA sequence: TGTGCCAGCAGTGGGGGTTCGGGACAGGGGTCTTCTGGGGCCAACGTCCTGACTTTC.

The chain is built from TRBV19 and TRBJ2-7; D possibly corresponds to TRBD1 (5 bases). The germline gives CDR1 LNHDA, CDR2 SQIVND (reference sequence). The ends were cut back, 5 bases at V and 3 bases at J, with 14 bases in the middle. The CDR3 spans 14 residues. CDR3 in amino acids: CASSLGRPDYEQYF. The CDR3 region has the DNA TGTGCCAGTAGTCTGGGGCGGCCAGACTACGAGCAGTACTTC.

The J gene is TRBJ2-3, the V gene TRBV19, with 11 bases fitting TRBD2. Trimming took 4 bases from V and 5 from J; bases not matched to a gene: 5. Germline V gene data show CDR1 as LNHDA and CDR2 as SQIVND (reference sequence). This CDR3 is built from 15 residues. The CDR3, as DNA: TGTGCCAGTAGTAGATATAGCGGGAGGGAAGATACGCAGTATTTT. It encodes CASSRYSGREDTQYF.

This clonotype was counted many times. This chain links TRBV5-1 with TRBJ2-3; 7 bases match TRBD2. Per the germline V gene, CDR1 is SGHRS and CDR2 is YFSETQ. V shed 4 bases and J 2 bases; nucleotides not matched to a gene: 7. There are 15 residues in the CDR3. CDR3 DNA: TGCGCCAGCAGCCTGGGGGGGGTCTTCACAGATACGCAGTATTTT. It encodes CASSLGGVFTDTQYF.

This chain joins TRBV5-1 and TRBJ2-3, with D tentatively TRBD2 (6 bases). V lost 2 bases and J lost 3, with 13 bases in between. The CDR3 is 15 amino acids. In germline, CDR1 is SGHRS, CDR2 YFSETQ. The CDR3 DNA is TGCGCCAGCAGCTTCGGGGACTTAGGGACAGATACGCAGTATTTT. Protein product: CASSFGDLGTDTQYF.